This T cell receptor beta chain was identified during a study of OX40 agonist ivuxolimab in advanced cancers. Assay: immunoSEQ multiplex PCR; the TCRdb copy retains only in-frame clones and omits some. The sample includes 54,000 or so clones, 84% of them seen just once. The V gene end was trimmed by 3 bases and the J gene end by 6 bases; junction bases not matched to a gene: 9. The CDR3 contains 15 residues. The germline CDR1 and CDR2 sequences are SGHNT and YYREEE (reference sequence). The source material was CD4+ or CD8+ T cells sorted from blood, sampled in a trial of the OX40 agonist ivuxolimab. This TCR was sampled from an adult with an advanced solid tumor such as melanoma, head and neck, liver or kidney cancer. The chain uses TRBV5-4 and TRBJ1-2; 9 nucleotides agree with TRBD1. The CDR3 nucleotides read TGTGCCAGCAGCTCGTCGGGACAGGGAATCGATGGCTACACCTTC. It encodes CASSSSGQGIDGYTF.